This TCR beta chain is drawn from a study of OX40 agonist ivuxolimab in advanced cancers. For the wider study: The costimulatory receptor OX40 (CD134) was targeted by ivuxolimab, a fully human IgG2 agonistic monoclonal antibody. The paper reports the monotherapy dose-escalation portion (N of about 47 patients) of the phase I ivuxolimab trial. Intravenous ivuxolimab was administered to patients every 2 weeks at six dose levels: 0.01, 0.1, 0.3, 1.5, 3 and 10 mg/kg. Peripheral TCRbeta sequencing was intended to test whether TCR sequence diversity was altered and clonal T-cell expansion was caused by ivuxolimab. A male proportion of about 79% and a mean age of 60 years, ranging from roughly 23 to 90, were recorded for the dose-escalation cohort. Partial responses occurred in three dose-escalation patients, of whom one had hepatocellular carcinoma and two had cutaneous melanoma. Among the roughly 54 dose-escalation patients, around 19 had hepatocellular carcinoma, about 15 melanoma, 9 renal cell carcinoma and 9 head and neck cancer. Patients were allowed to have had prior anti-PD-1, anti-PD-L1 or anti-CTLA-4 therapy, and 40% of the dose-escalation patients had been treated with checkpoint inhibitors. Broad study findings and their caveats: Low levels of normalized T-cell clonal expansion were also seen in some nonresponding patients. The antigen specificity of the clonally expanded peripheral T cells was not determined. After ivuxolimab, more expanded clones were found on average in CD8+ T cells than in CD4+ T cells. Clonal expansion of both CD4+ and CD8+ blood T cells was observed from baseline to week 6 at doses 0.1 to 3.0 mg/kg. In the 0.1-3.0 mg/kg groups, partial responders were among the patients with the lowest normalized peripheral clonal expansion, particularly in CD8+ T cells.

The trial excluded patients who had a history of autoimmune disease or who were on systemic immunosuppression. Peripheral blood for TCR sequencing was collected from all dose cohorts at baseline, on cycle 4 day 1, and on cycle 7 day 1. The samples were taken from a phase I, first-in-human, multicenter, open-label dose-escalation trial of ivuxolimab. The trial enrolled adults with locally advanced or metastatic head and neck squamous cell, hepatocellular, melanoma or renal cell carcinoma. Before TCR sequencing, CD4+ T cells and CD8+ T cells from peripheral blood were sorted into separate populations. V was cut back by 0 bases and J by 1 base, leaving a gap of 3 bases between them. The CDR3, from cysteine to phenylalanine, totals 13 residues. Of all the DNA, just the CDR3 is kept, 39 bases in frame from base 1. Reading the germline V gene (reference sequence) gives CDR1 LNHNV and CDR2 YYDKDF. This clone has just one count. Its recognized antigen is unknown. Within one base of it there is no much larger clone, and no base qualities were kept.

Genomic DNA was extracted from sorted cells for sequencing of the TCRbeta CDR3 region. TCRbeta CDR3 regions were sequenced using the immunoSEQ Assay. TCRdb obtained this table from immuneACCESS and retained in-frame rearrangements with V and J assigned. These tables miss some clones; where compared with another copy, unresolved V genes account for less than half of the shortfall, and the remainder is unexplained. This sample is represented by some 70,000 clones; around 80% of them were singletons. The ten largest clonotypes hold 1.1% of the sample. The receptor was isolated from an adult with an advanced solid tumor such as melanoma, head and neck, liver or kidney cancer. The V and J segments used are TRBV15 and TRBJ2-5; no D gene is confidently identified. The sequenced sample was CD4+ or CD8+ T cells sorted from blood, obtained in a trial of the OX40 agonist ivuxolimab. The CDR3 reads as follows: CATSRDFQETQYF. The nucleotides are TGTGCCACCAGCAGAGACTTCCAAGAGACCCAGTACTTC.